This T cell receptor (beta chain) was identified in a study of blood T cell repertoires in COVID-19. Study at large: Acute-phase and convalescent COVID-19 samples originated in the United States, Italy and Spain. T cells, B-cell-depleted T cells, or PBMCs provided the cDNA or gDNA that served as material.

The authors' processing: The authors estimated nucleated cell counts from reference gene primer amplification. Assay used: immunoSEQ multiplex PCR; TCRdb lists only in-frame clones, some missing. For V, J and clone size, that table is used; D and trimming come from the DNA. The sample contains 55,000 to 75,000 clones, approximately 86% of which appear only once. The V gene's germline CDR1 is MNHEY and CDR2 SVGAGI. The CDR3 length is 15 residues. J gave up 9 bases and V 6 bases, and 11 bases lay outside the gene matches. The V and J genes are TRBV6-5 and TRBJ1-6; 7 positions match TRBD1. The sequence was collected from a human donor with active COVID-19. The donor label of this sample is uncertain. Sequencing was carried out using peripheral blood. The CDR3 nucleotides read TGTGCCAGCAGGCCTTCAGGGGGATTGGGTTCACCCCTCCACTTT. The encoded protein is CASRPSGGLGSPLHF.